This T cell receptor (beta chain) was observed in a study of shared clonotypes between healthy human individuals. Overall study results and limits: The generation probabilities recorded for non-shared clonotypes fell below those of clonotypes shared by all four donors.

Each replicate PCR on the sorted subsets used 200 to 250 ng DNA (approximately 27,000 T cell genomes). Only in-frame clones appear in the TCRdb table, and some are missing; sequencing was by immunoSEQ multiplex PCR. Of about 2.3 million clones in the sample, 85% to 95% were seen once. With regard to this clone: Its antigen is as yet unknown.

The CDR3 extends over 11 amino acids. V dropped 4 bases and J dropped 2 bases, with 3 bases sitting between them. The germline CDR1 and CDR2 sequences are MNHEY and SMNVEV (reference sequence). The chain combines TRBV27 with TRBJ2-7; D unresolved. The clonotype comes from a man younger than 35 in good health. Some clones in this sample may be carry-over from other donors' samples. Source material: naive CD4+ T cells from PBMCs. Sample subset: CD45RA+ positively selected. CDR3 protein: CASSSPYEQYF. CDR3 nucleotides: TGTGCCAGCAGTTCCCCCTACGAGCAGTACTTC.